This T cell receptor beta chain was recorded in a study of a mutant IDH1 vaccine in newly diagnosed glioma. Regarding the study as a whole: Among patients, about 94% showed immune responses induced by the vaccine.

Notes on this clone: Its antigen remains unknown.

Time point defined: baseline, week 1 (first vaccination visit). The treatment is: pre-vaccination baseline after standard-of-care therapy. TCRdb's copy holds only in-frame clones and misses some; the assay was immunoSEQ multiplex PCR. The profile covers 85,000 to 100,000 clones, with approximately 83% appearing a single time and roughly 7.1% taken by the ten largest. Per germline, CDR1 MNHEY and CDR2 SMNVEV (reference sequence). Deletions cut 6 bases from V and 5 bases from J, with 11 bases between. There are 13 residues in the CDR3. This chain joins TRBV27 and TRBJ1-3, with D tentatively TRBD1 (6 bases). This sample comprised PBMCs, obtained from a glioma patient treated with radiotherapy, temozolomide or both. This TCR came from a woman in her fifties or sixties with glioma. This CDR3 reads CASRQTGRNTIYF. In DNA form, the CDR3 reads TGTGCCAGCAGACAGACAGGTCGAAACACCATATATTTT.